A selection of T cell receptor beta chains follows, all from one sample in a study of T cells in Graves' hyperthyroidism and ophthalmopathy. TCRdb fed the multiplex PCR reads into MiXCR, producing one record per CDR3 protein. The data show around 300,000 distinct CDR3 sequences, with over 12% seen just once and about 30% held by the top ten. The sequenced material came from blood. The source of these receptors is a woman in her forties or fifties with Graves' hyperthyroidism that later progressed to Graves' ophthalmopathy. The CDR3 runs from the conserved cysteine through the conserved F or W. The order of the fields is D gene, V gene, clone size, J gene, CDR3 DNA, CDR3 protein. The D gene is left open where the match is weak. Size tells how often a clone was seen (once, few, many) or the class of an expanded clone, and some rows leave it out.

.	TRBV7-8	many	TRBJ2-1	TGTGCCAGCAGCTTACGGTCTGTGGCTAGCGTCTACAATGAGCAGTTCTTC	CASSLRSVASVYNEQFF
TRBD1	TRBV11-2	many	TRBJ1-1	TGTGCCAGCGGGTTGGACAGGTTGAACACTGAAGCTTTCTTT	CASGLDRLNTEAFF
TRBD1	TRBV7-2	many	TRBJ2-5	TGTGCCAGCAGCATTTTCGGACAGGCCGGGGAGACCCAGTACTTC	CASSIFGQAGETQYF
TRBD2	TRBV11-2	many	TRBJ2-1	TGTGCCAGCAGCACGACTAGCCTCAATGAGCAGTTCTTC	CASSTTSLNEQFF
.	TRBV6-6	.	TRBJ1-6	TGTGCCAGCAGTTACTCGGGGGGGAGAGGTTCACCCCTCCACTTT	CASSYSGGRGSPLHF
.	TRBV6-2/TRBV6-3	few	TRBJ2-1	TGTGCCAGCAGCCCCGGAGGGATAGTGGAGCAGTTCTTC	CASSPGGIVEQFF
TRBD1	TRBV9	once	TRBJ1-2	TGTGCCAGCAGCCAAGGACAGGGGGCGAAGGGCTACACCTTC	CASSQGQGAKGYTF
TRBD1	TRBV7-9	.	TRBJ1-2	TGTGCCAGCAGCGAATACCGCGACAGGGGTGAATATGGCTACACCTTC	CASSEYRDRGEYGYTF
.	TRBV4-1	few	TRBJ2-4	TGCGCCAGCAGCCACCCTACACTAGCCAAAAACATTCAGTACTTC	CASSHPTLAKNIQYF
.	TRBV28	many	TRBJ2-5	TGTGCCAGCACTATCCAAGAGACCCAGTACTTC	CASTIQETQYF
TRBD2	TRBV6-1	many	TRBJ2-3	TGTGCCAGCAGTGAGAGGCTAGCGGGGTTCACCACAGATACGCAGTATTTT	CASSERLAGFTTDTQYF
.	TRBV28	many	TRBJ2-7	TGTGCCAGCAGTTTAAAGGGGACTTCGGGGGAGCAGTACTTC	CASSLKGTSGEQYF
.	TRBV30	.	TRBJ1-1	TGTGCCTGGAGTGAGTACAGGAACACTGAAGCTTTCTTT	CAWSEYRNTEAFF
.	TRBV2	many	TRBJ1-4	TGTGCCAGCAGTGATGGAGTTCTCCACCAAAAACTGTTTTTT	CASSDGVLHQKLFF
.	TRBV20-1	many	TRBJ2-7	TGCAGTGCTAGAGATGAACAGAGCTCCTACGAGCAGTACTTC	CSARDEQSSYEQYF
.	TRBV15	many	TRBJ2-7	TGTGCCACCAGCAGAGATCTGAGCTCCTACGAGCAGTACTTC	CATSRDLSSYEQYF
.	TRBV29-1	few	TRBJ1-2	TGCAGCGTGTCGGGGAGCAACTATGGCTACACCTTC	CSVSGSNYGYTF
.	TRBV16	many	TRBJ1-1	TGTGCCAGCAGCCAATCCAACGGCAGTCCCGAAGCTTTCTTT	CASSQSNGSPEAFF